A single sample gave rise to the 31 T cell receptor beta chains below, sequenced in a study of blood T cells in healthy people across ages. With a J-beta primer mix and a sample-barcoded 5' primer, a second PCR ran about 7 to 12 cycles. TCRdb re-called the 5' RACE reads through MiXCR, storing one row per CDR3 protein. Of 1 million or so distinct CDR3 sequences in the sample, approximately 25% were seen once. These same data were also listed under a study on T cells of mothers and their children.

Sequenced sample: blood. These receptor sequences come from a girl aged 2 to 9 in good health.

This clonotype was seen more than once but under ten times. The chain joins TRBV2 to TRBJ2-3; tentatively, D is TRBD1 or TRBD2 (5 bases each). From germline, CDR1 is SNHLY and CDR2 FYNNEI. The length of the CDR3 is 10 residues. The germline V and J ends were trimmed by 9 bases and 8 bases, with 9 bases remaining between them. The CDR3 DNA is TGTGCCAGTCGGGACGTTACGCAGTATTTT. Amino acids: CASRDVTQYF.

The chain carries TRBV12-3 or TRBV12-4 and TRBJ1-3; the D gene is possibly TRBD1 (5 bases). The CDR3 loop spans 14 amino acids. V dropped 10 bases and J dropped 0 bases, with 13 bases sitting between them. For the CDR3, the DNA is TGTGCCACAGATGGGGGGGGCTCTGGAAACACCATATATTTT. As protein: CATDGGGSGNTIYF.

About this clonotype: This is likely a read error, given that the CDR3 carries no conserved phenylalanine or tryptophan at its end. The genes are TRBV12-3 or TRBV12-4 and TRBJ1-4; D is unclear. With 2 bases removed from V and 7 bases from J, the gap between germline ends came to 5 bases. The CDR3 contains 12 residues. CDR3 sequence: CASSLTGEKLFL. In DNA, the CDR3 is TGTGCCAGCAGTTTAACGGGTGAAAAACTGTTTCTT.

This clonotype was recorded a few times. V usage is TRBV20-1 and J usage is TRBJ2-5, with TRBD2 matching over 8 bases. Near its end, the DNA agrees better with TRBJ2-7, so the J call may be wrong. Germline V gene sequence: CDR1 DFQATT, CDR2 SNEGSKA (reference sequence). This CDR3 is 16 amino acids long. In nucleotides, the CDR3 is TGCAGTGCTATCTCCTTAGCGGGACAAATAACCTACGAGCAGTACTTC. It is translated as CSAISLAGQITYEQYF.

This clonotype was counted only a few times. This chain joins TRBV5-1 and TRBJ2-7; 7 bases match TRBD1. The CDR3 extends over 16 amino acids. Germline-derived CDR1 and CDR2 are SGHRS and YFSETQ. V shed 4 bases, J shed 0 bases, and the junction held 10 bases outside the gene matches. The CDR3 nucleotides are TGCGCCAGCAGCGAAGGCCCTTCAGGGGGCTCCTACGAGCAGTACTTC. Residues: CASSEGPSGGSYEQYF.

V and J are TRBV2 and TRBJ2-1; 9 bases agree with TRBD2. In germline, CDR1 is SNHLY, CDR2 FYNNEI. The CDR3 extends over 16 amino acids. The V segment lost 5 bases and the J segment 10 bases; nucleotides outside the gene matches: 15. The CDR3 DNA reads TGTGCCAGCAGTATTCCCGGGACTAGCAGCCTTGGGGAGCAGTTCTTC. Amino acids: CASSIPGTSSLGEQFF.

The gene calls are TRBV20-1 and TRBJ2-1; 9 bases map to TRBD2. CDR1 is DFQATT and CDR2 is SNEGSKA in the germline V gene (reference sequence). This CDR3 contains 19 residues. V was clipped by 2 bases and J by 3 bases; unmatched bases: 17. This CDR3 is CSARPLNPLAGEYYNEQFF. In nucleotides, the CDR3 is TGCAGTGCTAGACCACTTAACCCTTTAGCGGGAGAGTACTACAATGAGCAGTTCTTC.

The J gene is TRBJ1-1, the V gene TRBV5-1; D remains ambiguous. CDR3 size: 14 residues. Per the germline V gene, CDR1 is SGHRS and CDR2 is YFSETQ. Between the trimmed V and J ends, which lost 0 bases and 5 bases, there was a span of 11 bases. CDR3 in amino acids: CASSLEIGRTEAFF. The CDR3 nucleotides read TGCGCCAGCAGCTTGGAGATCGGTCGGACTGAAGCTTTCTTT.

The V gene is TRBV6-1, the J gene TRBJ2-1; D unclear. V gave up 3 bases and J gave up 9 bases, with 9 bases separating them. Germline V lookup: CDR1 MNHNS, CDR2 SASEGT. The CDR3 is 12 amino acids. The CDR3 DNA reads as TGTGCCAGCAGTGAGTTGACGCCTGAGCAGTTCTTC. It codes for CASSELTPEQFF.

This clonotype was picked up a small number of times. The V gene is TRBV4-2, the J gene TRBJ2-5; D perhaps matches TRBD2 (6 bases). TRBJ2-7 explains the end of the DNA better; the J call may be wrong. This CDR3 contains 18 residues. Germline V gives CDR1 LGHNA, CDR2 YNFKEQ. DNA for the CDR3: TGTGCCAGCAGCCAAGATGCCCTTAGCGGTTTCAACTCCTACGAGCAGTACTTC. Its translation is CASSQDALSGFNSYEQYF.

V gene TRBV4-1 combines with J gene TRBJ1-6; the D is unclear. The V end lost 1 base, the J end lost 0 bases, and 7 bases lay between the germline ends. The CDR3 has 16 amino acids. Germline V CDR1 and CDR2: MGHRA, YSYEKL. The CDR3 DNA sequence: TGCGCCAGCAGCCAAGTCGAAAGCTCCTATAATTCACCCCTCCACTTT. It encodes CASSQVESSYNSPLHF.

The sample holds a few counts of this clonotype. The chain uses TRBV29-1 and TRBJ2-5; either TRBD1 or TRBD2 may supply D (5 bases each). Germline lookup yields CDR1 SQVTM and CDR2 ANQGSEA. The CDR3 contains 13 residues. Deletions cut 6 bases from V and 9 bases from J, with 20 bases between. CDR3 coding DNA: TGCAGCGTGCTCAATGGGGGTGACGAGTCCCAGTACTTC. Its protein product is CSVLNGGDESQYF.

This chain uses TRBV24-1 with TRBJ2-3, with TRBD2 as a possible D gene (6 bases). CDR3 length: 16 residues. From germline, CDR1 is KGHDR and CDR2 SFDVKD. The V and J ends lost 0 bases and 0 bases respectively, with 9 bases between them. DNA for the CDR3: TGTGCCACCAGTGATTTGGTCGGGACTAGCACAGATACGCAGTATTTT. It specifies CATSDLVGTSTDTQYF.

Notes on this clonotype: It may be a read error: a sequence one base away is much more abundant. V gene TRBV6-2 or TRBV6-3 combines with J gene TRBJ2-4; D unclear. The CDR3 contains 12 residues. Germline assignment: CDR1 MNHEY and CDR2 SVGEGT. The CDR3 region is CASKEAKNVQYF. Here the CDR3 DNA reads TGTGCCAGCAAAGAGGCCAAAAACGTTCAGTACTTC.

The chain joins TRBV5-1 to TRBJ2-1; no firm D call. Per germline, CDR1 SGHRS and CDR2 YFSETQ. This CDR3 has 13 amino acids. The V end lost 9 bases, the J end lost 0 bases, and 10 bases lay between the germline ends. The CDR3 loop is CATGPNSYNEQFF. As DNA, the CDR3 is TGCGCCACCGGTCCTAACTCCTACAATGAGCAGTTCTTC.

This clonotype occurred a few times. The chain is built from TRBV10-3 and TRBJ2-7; D unresolved. The germline gives CDR1 ENHRY, CDR2 SYGVKD. V lost 3 bases to trimming and J lost 3 bases, with 9 bases between them. This CDR3 is built from 13 residues. CDR3 nucleotides: TGTGCCATCAGTGATCCCAGTCGCTACGAGCAGTACTTC. This gives the protein CAISDPSRYEQYF.

The chain employs TRBV14 and TRBJ2-5; TRBD1 might be the D (5 bases). The germline V gene encodes CDR1 SGHDN and CDR2 FVKESK. The CDR3 has 13 residues. V was shortened by 2 bases and J by 5 bases, with 9 bases between the two germline ends. In nucleotides, the CDR3 is TGTGCCAGCAGCCAATGGGGCACGGAGACCCAGTACTTC. It codes for CASSQWGTETQYF. The variable domain in full, completed from reference TRBV14 and TRBJ2-5, reads EAGVTQFPSHSVIEKGQTVTLRCDPISGHDNLYWYRRVMGKEIKFLLHFVKESKQDESGMPNNRFLAERTGGTYSTLKVQPAELEDSGVYFCASSQWGTETQYFGPGTRLLVL.

This clonotype was found a few times. The rearrangement joins TRBV28 to TRBJ1-5, with TRBD1 identical over 7 bases. This CDR3 has 15 residues. Germline-derived CDR1 and CDR2 are MDHEN and SYDVKM. V gave up 6 bases and J gave up 2 bases; unmatched junction bases: 7. The DNA for the CDR3 is TGTGCCAGCAGCACAAACAGGGGAGGCAATCAGCCCCAGCATTTT. The encoded protein is CASSTNRGGNQPQHF. The entire variable domain, with the rest obtained from reference TRBV28 and TRBJ1-5, is as follows: DVKVTQSSRYLVKRTGEKVFLECVQDMDHENMFWYRQDPGLGLRLIYFSYDVKMKEKGDIPEGYSVSREKKERFSLILESASTNQTSMYLCASSTNRGGNQPQHFGDGTRLSIL.

The CDR3 sequence: CASSFVGGHGYTF. For the CDR3, the DNA is TGTGCCAGCAGCTTCGTCGGAGGGCATGGCTACACCTTC. The chain employs TRBV7-9 and TRBJ1-2; D gene unclear. CDR3 size: 13 residues. Germline V gene lookup returns CDR1 SEHNR and CDR2 FQNEAQ (reference sequence). Trimming left V 3 bases short and J 6 bases short, with 11 bases between.

This clonotype was seen only a few times. The chain uses TRBV7-6 and TRBJ2-5; D is undetermined. CDR3 length equals 14 residues. Germline V gives CDR1 SGHVS, CDR2 FNYEAQ. V gave up 2 bases and J gave up 5 bases, with 12 bases separating them. The CDR3 region has the DNA TGTGCCAGCAGCTTATGGGCCGGAACGGAGACCCAGTACTTC. Translation: CASSLWAGTETQYF.

This sequence joins TRBV2 and TRBJ1-3; D is undetermined. The CDR3 length is 14 residues. Trimming removed 4 bases at V and 8 bases at J, with 15 bases between. Germline lookup yields CDR1 SNHLY and CDR2 FYNNEI. CDR3 nucleotides: TGTGCCAGCAGTGCGAGACCTTGGGAGGACACCATATATTTT. It codes for CASSARPWEDTIYF.

The chain links TRBV28 to TRBJ2-7; possible D gene TRBD2, 6 bases. CDR1 MDHEN and CDR2 SYDVKM come from the germline V gene. CDR3 size: 15 residues. Trimming stripped 3 bases from V and 3 bases from J, with 15 bases between. In DNA, the CDR3 is TGTGCCAGCAGTTTGGAGGGCTATTCCCGCTACGAGCAGTACTTC. This codes for CASSLEGYSRYEQYF. The full variable domain, its missing parts supplied by reference TRBV28 and TRBJ2-7, is DVKVTQSSRYLVKRTGEKVFLECVQDMDHENMFWYRQDPGLGLRLIYFSYDVKMKEKGDIPEGYSVSREKKERFSLILESASTNQTSMYLCASSLEGYSRYEQYFGPGTRLTVT.

This clonotype has more than one count but fewer than ten. With a much larger clone just one base away, this may be a read error. The chain combines TRBV20-1 with TRBJ2-7; D is possibly TRBD1 or TRBD2 (5 bases each). Germline CDR1 is DFQATT and CDR2 is SNEGSKA (reference sequence). Trimming removed 2 bases from V and 9 bases from J, with 26 bases in between. This CDR3 comprises 16 residues. The CDR3 protein is CSARPRDGGLTIRQYF. The CDR3, as DNA: TGCAGTGCTAGACCCCGGGACGGCGGTTTGACAATCAGGCAGTACTTC.

This clonotype appeared a few times. The chain carries TRBV12-5 and TRBJ2-1; TRBD2 matches 8 bases. This CDR3 has 16 amino acids. Germline CDR1 LGHNT, CDR2 FRNRAP. V trimming: 5 bases; J trimming: 0 bases; junction bases outside the gene matches: 6. CDR3 nucleotide sequence: TGTGCTAGTGGTCCAGCGAGCGGGAGCTCCTACAATGAGCAGTTCTTC. Protein product: CASGPASGSSYNEQFF.

Written as DNA, the CDR3 is TGTGCCAGCAGCGTAGGGACAGGGGTAAACCACGAGCAGTACTTC. Encoded protein: CASSVGTGVNHEQYF. This chain connects TRBV9 to TRBJ2-7, with TRBD1 matching 9 bases. The junction had 6 bases not matched to a gene; V was cut back by 0 bases and J by 5 bases. The CDR3 is 15 amino acids. CDR1 is SGDLS and CDR2 is YYNGEE in the germline V gene.

V usage is TRBV28 and J usage is TRBJ2-7; TRBD1 might be the D (6 bases). V lost 5 bases, J lost 3 bases, and 11 bases lay in between. The CDR3 loop spans 13 amino acids. Per germline, CDR1 MDHEN and CDR2 SYDVKM. The CDR3 spells CASSPSDSYEQYF. Written as DNA, the CDR3 is TGTGCCAGCAGTCCTTCGGACAGCTACGAGCAGTACTTC. The full variable domain, rest sourced from reference TRBV28 and TRBJ2-7, is DVKVTQSSRYLVKRTGEKVFLECVQDMDHENMFWYRQDPGLGLRLIYFSYDVKMKEKGDIPEGYSVSREKKERFSLILESASTNQTSMYLCASSPSDSYEQYFGPGTRLTVT.

This clonotype was recorded a few times. The genes are TRBV5-1 and TRBJ1-2, with 10 bases that match TRBD1. From germline, CDR1 is SGHRS and CDR2 YFSETQ. The V and J ends lost 0 bases and 8 bases, in that order; junction bases with no gene match: 10. The length of the CDR3 is 16 residues. This chain's CDR3 is CASSLDVSGTGVGYTF. Written as DNA, the CDR3 is TGCGCCAGCAGCTTGGACGTATCCGGGACAGGGGTCGGCTACACCTTC.

This chain joins TRBV4-1 and TRBJ2-7, with D unclear. Per the germline V gene, CDR1 is MGHRA and CDR2 is YSYEKL. Trimming took 1 base from V and 3 from J, leaving 16 bases between them. CDR3 length: 16 amino acids. The CDR3, as DNA: TGCGCCAGCAGCCAAGCCCTGACTCGGGCGATCTACGAGCAGTACTTC. Amino acids: CASSQALTRAIYEQYF.

The table lists this clonotype with many counts. The gene calls are TRBV28 and TRBJ2-7; possibly TRBD1 for D (5 bases). The CDR3 has 13 amino acids. Germline CDR1 is MDHEN and CDR2 is SYDVKM. V was trimmed by 5 bases and J by 3 bases, leaving 11 bases between them. CDR3 amino acids: CASSPLDSYEQYF. For the CDR3, the DNA is TGTGCCAGCAGTCCCCTCGACAGCTACGAGCAGTACTTC.

This clonotype was seen more than once but under ten times. V gene TRBV12-3 or TRBV12-4 combines with J gene TRBJ1-5; 8 bases map to TRBD1. The CDR3 has 18 amino acids. J was trimmed by 1 base and V by 5 bases; bases with no gene match: 13. DNA for the CDR3: TGTGCCAGCAGTCCGACCGCAGGGGGCGGGGGGAGCAATCAGCCCCAGCATTTT. This sequence encodes CASSPTAGGGGSNQPQHF.

The chain uses TRBV4-2 and TRBJ2-7; no reliable D call. Germline V gene data show CDR1 as LGHNA and CDR2 as YNFKEQ. The CDR3 has 16 amino acids. Trimming took 0 bases from V and 3 from J, leaving 15 bases between them. The CDR3 DNA is TGTGCCAGCAGCCAAGAAAGGACGATCGGCATCTACGAGCAGTACTTC. It yields the protein CASSQERTIGIYEQYF.